This T cell receptor (beta chain) was identified in a study of cytomegalovirus exposure and HLA in healthy donors. The CDR3 runs 14 residues. Germline V gives CDR1 LGHNT, CDR2 FRNRAP. Details on this clone: A read error may produce the germline difference seen at one junction end.

PCR was performed using 60 Vbeta and 13 Jbeta primers. Assay used: immunoSEQ multiplex PCR; TCRdb lists only in-frame clones, some missing. The repertoire has about 170,000 clones, 84% of them found once; the top ten carry 4% to 6%. The rearrangement uses TRBV12-5 and TRBJ1-1, with a tentative D call TRBD1 (5 bases). The specimen sequenced was PBMCs. The TCR originated in a girl aged 5 to 17 in good health and CMV-seropositive. The CDR3 region is CASGLARQGAEAFF. CDR3 coding DNA: TGTGCTAGTGGATTGGCGAGGCAGGGCGCTGAAGCTTTCTTT.